Listed below are T cell receptor beta chains from one sample, sequenced in a study of blood T cell repertoires in COVID-19. Profiling relied on immunoSEQ multiplex PCR, and the TCRdb table lists in-frame clones only, not all of them. The sample holds roughly 150,000 clones, about 77% seen once. The sequencing input was peripheral blood. The receptors were gathered from an elderly woman with acute or convalescent COVID-19. Both conserved end residues are part of each CDR3.

TRBV6-2/TRBV6-3 CASSRETGLNQPQHF
TRBV11-2 CASSPGTSGGGSDTQYF
TRBV5-4 CASREDRSGADTQYF
TRBV27 CASRDNAAPTNEKLFF
TRBV7-2 CASSFNSGGNYGYTF
TRBV18 CASSPQQGRNGAQHF
TRBV7-9 CASSGGTKDRYQPQHF
TRBV5-5 CASSFAQASNYGYTF
TRBV4-2 CASSQEGLAGDLFYEQYF
TRBV27 CASSLGSGGRNTQYF
TRBV28 CASSAPGQGNYGYTF
TRBV28 CASSSQGATNEKLFF
TRBV6-4 CASSELAGGPNEQFF
TRBV24-1 CATSDLSSGYTF
TRBV19 CASSRAENTEAFF
TRBV6-6 CATRSSGRGNEKLFF
TRBV19 CASSIREFNYGYTF
TRBV4-1 CASSQEGGLAGTGDEQFF
TRBV5-4 CASSLDGGTEAFF
TRBV19 CASRTTGREQPQHF
TRBV2 CASSLAASTDTQYF
TRBV2 CASNRGKPEAFF
TRBV7-8 CASSLGAAGSTGELFF
TRBV30 CAWSRGQYNEQFF
TRBV6-6 CASTVGGVRGNTIYF
TRBV28 CASSETSRGSYEQYF
TRBV5-1 CASSRQLAVNEQFF
TRBV28 CASSPNHGELFF
TRBV5-4 CASSGRAGANVLTF